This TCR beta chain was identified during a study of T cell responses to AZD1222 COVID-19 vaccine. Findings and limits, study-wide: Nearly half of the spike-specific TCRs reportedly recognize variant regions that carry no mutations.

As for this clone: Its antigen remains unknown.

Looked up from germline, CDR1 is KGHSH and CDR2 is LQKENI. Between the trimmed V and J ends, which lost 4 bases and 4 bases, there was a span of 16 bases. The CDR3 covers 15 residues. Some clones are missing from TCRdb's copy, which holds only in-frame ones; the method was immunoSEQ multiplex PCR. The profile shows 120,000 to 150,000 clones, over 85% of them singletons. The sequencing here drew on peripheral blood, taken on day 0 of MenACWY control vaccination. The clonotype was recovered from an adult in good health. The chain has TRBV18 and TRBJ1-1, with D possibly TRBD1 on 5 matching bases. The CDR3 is CASSLNHLGRTEAFF. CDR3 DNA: TGTGCCAGCTCACTCAACCACCTGGGGCGCACTGAAGCTTTCTTT. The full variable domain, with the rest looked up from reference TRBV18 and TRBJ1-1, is NAGVMQNPRHLVRRRGQEARLRCSPMKGHSHVYWYRQLPEEGLKFMVYLQKENIIDESGMPKERFSAEFPKEGPSILRIQQVVRGDSAAYFCASSLNHLGRTEAFFGQGTRLTVV.